This record covers a single T cell receptor (beta chain). This entry comes from a study of blood T cell repertoires in COVID-19. The wider study: COVID-19 samples collected from the United States, Italy and Spain covered acute and convalescent phases. The cDNA or gDNA used as material had been derived from T cells, B-cell-depleted T cells, or PBMCs.

In the authors' methods: Researchers report that nucleated cell counts were estimated from reference gene primer amplification. Generated by immunoSEQ multiplex PCR, the TCRdb table keeps only in-frame clones and is missing some. D and trimming come from the DNA, and the V and J calls and clone size come from that table. The profile shows 110,000 or so clones, over 75% of them singletons. Per the germline V gene, CDR1 is KGHSH and CDR2 is LQKENI. Trimming cost V 6 bases and J 5 bases, with 24 bases left between them. This CDR3 region has 17 residues. The sequence derives from a woman in her 70s who had recovered from COVID-19. V gene TRBV18 combines with J gene TRBJ2-3; D perhaps matches TRBD2 (7 bases). The sample was peripheral blood. Written as DNA, the CDR3 is TGTGCCAGCTCGCGACCTGTGGGGGGGGCCTTCGGAGATACGCAGTATTTT. Translating it yields CASSRPVGGAFGDTQYF.